The 32 T cell receptor beta chains below all came from one sample that was sequenced in a study of cytomegalovirus exposure and HLA in healthy donors. PCR employed 60 Vbeta and 13 Jbeta primers. Only in-frame clones appear in the TCRdb table, and some are missing; sequencing was by immunoSEQ multiplex PCR. The data show about 52,000 clones, approximately 77% seen once. The specimen sequenced was PBMCs. The source is a woman in her forties or fifties in good health and CMV-seronegative.

V usage is TRBV18 and J usage is TRBJ2-3, with 7 bases matching TRBD2. CDR3 length equals 14 residues. Losses at the gene ends were 3 bases for V and 5 bases for J; bases not matched to a gene: 5. CDR1 and CDR2 (germline): KGHSH, LQKENI. CDR3 amino acids: CASSPPPGGDTQYF. The CDR3 bases are TGTGCCAGCTCACCCCCCCCGGGAGGAGATACGCAGTATTTT.

This clone turned up a few times. The chain couples TRBV5-4 to TRBJ1-4; 8 bases fit TRBD1. V lost 4 bases and J lost 1; bases outside the gene matches: 9. The CDR3 has 17 amino acids. Germline V CDR1 and CDR2: SGHNT, YYREEE (reference sequence). The CDR3 spells CASSARTGRGTNEKLFF. The CDR3 DNA is TGTGCCAGCAGCGCCCGGACAGGGCGAGGAACTAATGAAAAACTGTTTTTT.

The genes are TRBV29-1 and TRBJ2-7, with 7 bases identical to TRBD2. This CDR3 has 13 residues. Unmatched junction bases numbered 6, after V lost 2 bases and J lost 5 bases. Germline assignment: CDR1 SQVTM and CDR2 ANQGSEA. For the CDR3, the DNA is TGCAGCGTTGAATCGCGCGGGAGCGACGAGCAGTACTTC. As protein: CSVESRGSDEQYF.

This clone appeared once. V usage is TRBV7-9 and J usage is TRBJ1-4; a weak D match, TRBD1 (5 bases). CDR1 is SEHNR, CDR2 FQNEAQ, per germline (reference sequence). The germline V and J ends were trimmed by 6 bases and 2 bases, with 10 bases remaining between them. This CDR3 spans 14 amino acids. The CDR3 region is CASSSSGTNEKLFF. The CDR3 DNA reads TGTGCCAGCAGTTCTTCAGGGACTAATGAAAAACTGTTTTTT. Full variable domain (remainder filled in from reference TRBV7-9 and TRBJ1-4): DTGVSQNPRHKITKRGQNVTFRCDPISEHNRLYWYRQTLGQGPEFLTYFQNEAQLEKSRLLSDRFSAERPKGSFSTLEIQRTEQGDSAMYLCASSSSGTNEKLFFGSGTQLSVL.

This chain connects TRBV14 to TRBJ1-2; D perhaps matches TRBD1 (5 bases). V was cut by 4 bases and J by 2 bases, with 8 bases left in between. CDR1 is SGHDN, CDR2 FVKESK, per germline. The CDR3 covers 13 residues. CDR3 sequence (DNA): TGTGCCAGCAGCCCGACAGCAAACTATGGCTACACCTTC. As protein: CASSPTANYGYTF. Variable domain in full (rest from reference TRBV14 and TRBJ1-2): EAGVTQFPSHSVIEKGQTVTLRCDPISGHDNLYWYRRVMGKEIKFLLHFVKESKQDESGMPNNRFLAERTGGTYSTLKVQPAELEDSGVYFCASSPTANYGYTFGSGTRLTVV.

This chain joins TRBV5-1 and TRBJ2-2; 8 nucleotides match TRBD1. The CDR3 has 14 residues. Germline trimming cut 4 bases from V and 4 bases from J; bases unmatched to any gene: 3. Germline lookup yields CDR1 SGHRS and CDR2 YFSETQ. CDR3 DNA: TGCGCCAGCAGCGTGGGGACAGGCACCGGGGAGCTGTTTTTT. Translation: CASSVGTGTGELFF. Full variable domain (missing parts from reference TRBV5-1 and TRBJ2-2): KAGVTQTPRYLIKTRGQQVTLSCSPISGHRSVSWYQQTPGQGLQFLFEYFSETQRNKGNFPGRFSGRQFSNSRSEMNVSTLELGDSALYLCASSVGTGTGELFFGEGSRLTVL.

This clone was counted a single time. The chain joins TRBV4-2 to TRBJ2-7, with 8 bases that match TRBD1. The CDR3 sequence is 20 residues long. Trimming at V came to 1 base and at J to 3 bases, leaving 20 bases not matched to a gene. Germline V lookup: CDR1 LGHNA, CDR2 YNFKEQ. DNA of the CDR3: TGTGCCAGCAGCCAAGGAGGAGACAGGGGCCGGGACTCTGGGGACTACGAGCAGTACTTC. Amino acids: CASSQGGDRGRDSGDYEQYF.

This clone was counted once. The conserved phenylalanine or tryptophan is not found at the CDR3 terminus, so this likely reflects a read error. The CDR3 nucleotides read TGCGCCAGCAGGTGGTTCGCGCAGGATGAAAAACTGTTTGTT. It translates to CASRWFAQDEKLFV. The chain is built from TRBV5-1 and TRBJ1-4; D call uncertain. Germline values: CDR1 SGHRS, CDR2 YFSETQ. Trimming shortened V by 5 bases and J by 6 bases, and 14 bases separated the two germline ends. There are 14 residues in the CDR3.

This clone was recorded a few times. Different DNA sequences within this sample yield the same CDR3. The V call is TRBV7-9, the J call TRBJ1-1; D possibly corresponds to TRBD1 (5 bases). There are 15 residues in the CDR3. CDR1 and CDR2 from the germline V gene are SEHNR and FQNEAQ (reference sequence). The V end was cut by 4 bases, the J end by 2 bases, with 14 bases between. The CDR3 coding sequence is TGTGCCAGCAGCTCGACCGGGGGACTCAACACTGAAGCTTTCTTT. Its translation: CASSSTGGLNTEAFF.

V usage is TRBV28 and J usage is TRBJ2-1; D perhaps matches TRBD2 (6 bases). The V and J ends lost 8 bases and 5 bases respectively, with 16 bases between them. Germline loops: CDR1 MDHEN, CDR2 SYDVKM. The CDR3 runs to 14 residues. This CDR3 is CASGGASVDNEQFF. CDR3 nucleotides: TGTGCCAGCGGTGGGGCTAGCGTAGACAATGAGCAGTTCTTC.

The J gene is TRBJ2-3, the V gene TRBV13, with D possibly matching TRBD2 (5 bases). Germline V gene lookup returns CDR1 PRHDT and CDR2 FYEKMQ (reference sequence). There are 15 residues in the CDR3. The V gene lost 4 bases and the J gene lost 5 bases, with 16 bases spanning the gap. The CDR3 loop reads CASSSLRPLEDTQYF. The CDR3, as DNA: TGTGCCAGCAGCTCTCTACGCCCACTAGAAGATACGCAGTATTTT. The full variable domain, rest sourced from reference TRBV13 and TRBJ2-3, is AAGVIQSPRHLIKEKRETATLKCYPIPRHDTVYWYQQGPGQDPQFLISFYEKMQSDKGSIPDRFSAQQFSDYHSELNMSSLELGDSALYFCASSSLRPLEDTQYFGPGTRLTVL.

The chain uses TRBV9 and TRBJ1-6; D might be TRBD1 (5 bases). V lost 3 bases and J lost 10, with 14 bases in between. The germline CDR1 and CDR2 sequences are SGDLS and YYNGEE. The CDR3 has 14 residues. DNA of the CDR3: TGTGCCAGCAGCGGGGGGGGAGAGGGGTCACCCCTCCACTTT. Protein sequence: CASSGGGEGSPLHF.

The chain couples TRBV20-1 to TRBJ2-7; D gene uncertain. Deletions cut 2 bases from V and 7 bases from J, with 6 bases between. Germline V gives CDR1 DFQATT, CDR2 SNEGSKA (reference sequence). This CDR3 is built from 10 residues. The CDR3 loop reads CSARLREQYF. The CDR3 nucleotides read TGCAGTGCTAGATTGCGTGAGCAGTACTTC.

This clone was picked up a small number of times. The chain joins TRBV9 to TRBJ2-1; 7 bases fit TRBD2. V dropped 0 bases and J dropped 8; count of bases not matched to a gene: 8. The CDR3 is 15 residues long. Looked up from germline, CDR1 is SGDLS and CDR2 is YYNGEE. CDR3 region: CASSVVETSLYEQFF. CDR3 nucleotides: TGTGCCAGCAGCGTAGTCGAGACTAGCCTCTATGAGCAGTTCTTC. The complete variable domain, with remaining parts taken from reference TRBV9 and TRBJ2-1, reads DSGVTQTPKHLITATGQRVTLRCSPRSGDLSVYWYQQSLDQGLQFLIQYYNGEERAKGNILERFSAQQFPDLHSELNLSSLELGDSALYFCASSVVETSLYEQFFGPGTRLTVL.

With regard to this clone: The germline gene is not matched at one end of the junction; a read error may be the cause. V gene TRBV5-4 combines with J gene TRBJ2-1, with D perhaps TRBD1 (6 bases). Germline loops: CDR1 SGHNT, CDR2 YYREEE (reference sequence). CDR3 length: 14 amino acids. CDR3 DNA: TGCGCCAGCAGCTTGTCTGGGGGCAGGTTGGAGCAGTTCTTC. Translation gives CASSLSGGRLEQFF.

This rearrangement joins TRBV19 to TRBJ2-1; 10 bases agree with TRBD2. The CDR3 has 16 amino acids. The V gene end was trimmed by 1 base and the J gene end by 6 bases; junction bases not matched to a gene: 6. Germline V gene data show CDR1 as LNHDA and CDR2 as SQIVND (reference sequence). In DNA form, the CDR3 reads TGTGCCAGTAGTATAGCAGCGGGGGGGCCGCTCAATGAGCAGTTCTTC. As protein: CASSIAAGGPLNEQFF.

The chain joins TRBV2 to TRBJ1-4, with a tentative D call TRBD1 (5 bases). This CDR3 has 15 amino acids. Germline CDR1 reads SNHLY; CDR2 reads FYNNEI. V was pared by 3 bases and J by 6 bases, with 14 bases between. The CDR3 spells CASSDFSGWDEKLFF. CDR3 DNA: TGTGCCAGCAGTGATTTTTCAGGGTGGGATGAAAAACTGTTTTTT.

The chain couples TRBV28 to TRBJ1-5, with a tentative D call TRBD1 (5 bases). This CDR3 has 13 amino acids. Germline V gene sequence: CDR1 MDHEN, CDR2 SYDVKM. V gave up 4 bases and J gave up 12 bases, with 16 bases separating them. CDR3 loop: CASSSQYLGLQHF. CDR3 nucleotide sequence: TGTGCCAGCAGTTCCCAATATTTGGGGCTCCAGCATTTT.

The J gene is TRBJ2-5, the V gene TRBV7-3; D perhaps matches TRBD2 (6 bases). CDR3 length equals 13 residues. Germline CDR1 is SGHTA and CDR2 is FQGTGA. Trimming took off 5 bases at V and 3 bases at J, with 10 bases between the two ends. In DNA, the CDR3 is TGTGCCAGCAGCCGGACGGGAGAAGAGACCCAGTACTTC. As protein: CASSRTGEETQYF.

This chain links TRBV7-3 with TRBJ1-2, with D possibly matching TRBD1 (6 bases). V lost 5 bases to trimming and J lost 7 bases, with 17 bases between them. The length of the CDR3 is 14 residues. The germline V gene has CDR1 SGHTA and CDR2 FQGTGA. CDR3 loop: CASSPQGGAGGYTF. The CDR3 bases are TGTGCCAGCAGCCCACAGGGTGGAGCAGGTGGCTACACCTTC.

The genes are TRBV11-2 and TRBJ2-5, with 12 bases fitting TRBD2. Germline CDR1 is SGHAT and CDR2 is FQNNGV. V dropped 4 bases and J dropped 5; count of bases not matched to a gene: 11. The CDR3 is 17 residues long. The CDR3 spells CASSSPLAGGPRETQYF. CDR3 DNA sequence: TGTGCCAGCAGCTCCCCCCTAGCGGGAGGGCCGCGGGAGACCCAGTACTTC.

The gene calls are TRBV7-9 and TRBJ2-7; D is undetermined. V lost 4 bases and J 2 bases, leaving 9 bases between the germline ends. Germline CDR1 SEHNR, CDR2 FQNEAQ (reference sequence). This CDR3 spans 13 amino acids. The CDR3 spells CASSSTSAYEQYF. The CDR3, as DNA: TGTGCCAGCAGCTCGACCAGCGCCTACGAGCAGTACTTC. Based on the CDR3 plus reference TRBV7-9 and TRBJ2-7, the full variable domain is DTGVSQNPRHKITKRGQNVTFRCDPISEHNRLYWYRQTLGQGPEFLTYFQNEAQLEKSRLLSDRFSAERPKGSFSTLEIQRTEQGDSAMYLCASSSTSAYEQYFGPGTRLTVT.

The chain employs TRBV2 and TRBJ2-3, with D possibly matching TRBD2 (5 bases). Germline V gives CDR1 SNHLY, CDR2 FYNNEI. V was clipped by 1 base and J by 6 bases, with 14 bases between them. CDR3 size: 15 residues. Here the CDR3 reads CASSEGSMSSDTQYF. Here the CDR3 DNA reads TGTGCCAGCAGTGAAGGAAGTATGTCTAGCGATACGCAGTATTTT.

The rearrangement links TRBV6-5 to TRBJ2-2; TRBD2 matches at 9 bases. Trimming at V came to 9 bases and at J to 5 bases, leaving 7 bases not matched to a gene. The CDR3 is 14 amino acids. Per germline, CDR1 MNHEY and CDR2 SVGAGI. The CDR3 is CASNSGRRTGELFF. CDR3 nucleotide sequence: TGTGCCAGTAATAGCGGGAGAAGGACCGGGGAGCTGTTTTTT.

The genes are TRBV30 and TRBJ2-5, with D maybe TRBD2 (5 bases). Matching the DNA end better, TRBJ2-7 makes the J call doubtful. The V gene's germline CDR1 is GTSNPN and CDR2 SVGIG (reference sequence). The CDR3 sequence is 14 residues long. The CDR3 loop reads CAWSVRAGGGEQYF. DNA for the CDR3: TGTGCCTGGAGTGTACGGGCGGGTGGCGGCGAGCAGTACTTC.

This clone was seen a handful of times. V usage is TRBV9 and J usage is TRBJ2-3; D is possibly TRBD1 (5 bases). The ends were cut back, 4 bases at V and 0 bases at J, with 15 bases in the middle. CDR1 and CDR2 (germline): SGDLS, YYNGEE. The CDR3 contains 16 residues. The CDR3 is CASSPWGGSSTDTQYF. CDR3 sequence (DNA): TGTGCCAGCAGCCCTTGGGGCGGATCTAGCACAGATACGCAGTATTTT.

The chain carries TRBV7-2 and TRBJ2-5; perhaps TRBD1 as D (5 bases). V lost 4 bases to trimming and J lost 1 base, with 10 bases between them. Germline V CDR1 and CDR2: SGHTA, FQGNSA. This CDR3 spans 14 amino acids. For the CDR3, the DNA is TGTGCCAGCAGCTCTGACAGATCCCAAGAGACCCAGTACTTC. Translating gives CASSSDRSQETQYF.

This chain connects TRBV28 to TRBJ1-5; TRBD1 is a possible D gene (5 bases). Germline loops: CDR1 MDHEN, CDR2 SYDVKM. Trimming removed 3 bases from V and 0 bases from J, with 12 bases in between. CDR3 size: 16 residues. The CDR3, as DNA: TGTGCCAGCAGTTTGGGGACTCACAGTAGCAATCAGCCCCAGCATTTT. Protein product: CASSLGTHSSNQPQHF.

This clone was detected only a few times. The chain joins TRBV28 to TRBJ2-5; TRBD2 is a possible D gene (6 bases). CDR3 length: 14 amino acids. The germline CDR1 and CDR2 sequences are MDHEN and SYDVKM. V shed 3 bases and J shed 1 base, with 9 bases lying between them. The CDR3 loop is CASSLGTFQETQYF. The CDR3 nucleotides read TGTGCCAGCAGTTTGGGGACTTTCCAAGAGACCCAGTACTTC.

CDR3 bases: TGTGCCAGCAGCTTAGGTAGCGGGGGGTCCCAGTACTTC. Encoded protein: CASSLGSGGSQYF. The chain links TRBV7-8 to TRBJ2-5; 10 nucleotides agree with TRBD2. The CDR3 length is 13 residues. V was clipped by 1 base and J by 9 bases; unmatched bases: 2. Germline-derived CDR1 and CDR2 are SGHVS and FQNEAQ.

The chain is built from TRBV7-9 and TRBJ1-4; TRBD1 agrees at 9 bases. CDR1 is SEHNR, CDR2 FQNEAQ, per germline (reference sequence). CDR3 length equals 13 residues. The V and J ends lost 5 bases and 10 bases, in that order; junction bases with no gene match: 5. The CDR3 here is CASSTTGGGKLFF. The CDR3 nucleotides are TGTGCCAGCAGCACGACAGGGGGGGGAAAACTGTTTTTT.

The gene calls are TRBV7-9 and TRBJ1-2; D unclear. This CDR3 has 14 amino acids. V lost 3 bases and J 9 bases, leaving 17 bases between the germline ends. Germline V gene data show CDR1 as SEHNR and CDR2 as FQNEAQ (reference sequence). The CDR3 DNA is TGTGCCAGCAGCTTGGAGAACATTGCTTCTCGCTACACCTTC. It codes for CASSLENIASRYTF. The whole variable domain, remainder taken from reference TRBV7-9 and TRBJ1-2, is DTGVSQNPRHKITKRGQNVTFRCDPISEHNRLYWYRQTLGQGPEFLTYFQNEAQLEKSRLLSDRFSAERPKGSFSTLEIQRTEQGDSAMYLCASSLENIASRYTFGSGTRLTVV.